Listed here are 20 T cell receptor beta chains from one sample, sequenced in a study of neurological immune-mediated disorders. TCRdb reprocessed the 5' RACE reads with MiXCR, giving one entry per CDR3 protein. Of 55,000 to 65,000 distinct CDR3 sequences in the sample, roughly 10% were seen once. Time point defined: longitudinal time-point 1 (baseline). The sample was PBMCs. The receptors come from a male donor with HTLV-1-associated myelopathy (HAM/TSP).

This clonotype has a count of ten or more. The chain uses TRBV27 and TRBJ1-4; D is unclear. Between the trimmed V and J ends, which lost 1 base and 5 bases, there was a span of 5 bases. Germline-derived CDR1 and CDR2 are MNHEY and SMNVEV (reference sequence). The CDR3 runs 13 residues. The CDR3 sequence is CASSLWRNEKLFF. CDR3 DNA: TGTGCCAGCAGTTTATGGAGGAATGAAAAACTGTTTTTT.

This clonotype was seen many times. The chain employs TRBV20-1 and TRBJ2-1; D gene ambiguous. The germline V gene encodes CDR1 DFQATT and CDR2 SNEGSKA (reference sequence). The CDR3 covers 13 residues. V was cut by 5 bases and J by 4 bases, with 12 bases left in between. The CDR3 loop reads CSAASPWYNEQFF. CDR3 DNA sequence: TGCAGTGCTGCGAGTCCATGGTACAATGAGCAGTTCTTC.

Ten or more counts support this clonotype. V gene TRBV5-1 combines with J gene TRBJ2-3; D not resolved. The CDR3 has 14 amino acids. The germline gives CDR1 SGHRS, CDR2 YFSETQ. Trimming took 0 bases from V and 2 from J, leaving 7 bases between them. The CDR3 sequence is CASSLVLNTDTQYF. The CDR3 DNA reads TGCGCCAGCAGCTTGGTTCTAAACACAGATACGCAGTATTTT.

This clonotype was seen many times. The chain links TRBV7-6 to TRBJ1-4; 8 bases map to TRBD1. The CDR3 totals 14 residues. V shed 1 base and J 7 bases; nucleotides not matched to a gene: 2. Germline V gives CDR1 SGHVS, CDR2 FNYEAQ. CDR3 loop: CASSLEQGGEKLFF. CDR3 coding DNA: TGTGCCAGCAGCTTAGAACAGGGGGGTGAAAAACTGTTTTTT.

This clonotype was recorded at least ten times. The CDR3 DNA is TGTGCCAGCAGCGCCGGACAGGGAAAAACCTACGAGCAGTACTTC. Protein: CASSAGQGKTYEQYF. The V call is TRBV7-9, the J call TRBJ2-7, with 8 bases lining up with TRBD1. Germline V gene sequence: CDR1 SEHNR, CDR2 FQNEAQ (reference sequence). V lost 5 bases, J lost 2 bases, and 8 bases stayed unmatched. This CDR3 contains 15 residues.

This clonotype was seen many times. The rearrangement joins TRBV4-3 to TRBJ1-6; D not certain. The V end lost 1 base, the J end lost 4 bases, and 14 bases lay between the germline ends. The CDR3 consists of 17 residues. Germline V gives CDR1 LGHNA, CDR2 YSLEER. The chain's CDR3 is CASSQAGGGNYNSPLHF. The CDR3 DNA reads TGCGCCAGCAGCCAAGCCGGCGGCGGGAATTATAATTCACCCCTCCACTTT.

The chain links TRBV4-3 to TRBJ2-4; a weak D match, TRBD1 (6 bases). CDR1 and CDR2 (germline): LGHNA, YSLEER. The CDR3 covers 16 residues. With 1 base removed from V and 6 bases from J, the gap between germline ends came to 16 bases. DNA for the CDR3: TGCGCCAGCAGCCAAGGGACAGAGGCCCCTCGAAACATTCAGTACTTC. It encodes CASSQGTEAPRNIQYF.

This clonotype was observed a handful of times. The V call is TRBV27, the J call TRBJ1-6, with D unresolved. Trimming removed 2 bases at V and 0 bases at J, with 11 bases between. The CDR3 covers 17 residues. Germline V lookup: CDR1 MNHEY, CDR2 SMNVEV (reference sequence). CDR3 protein: CASSLKGLSSYNSPLHF. The CDR3 DNA sequence: TGTGCCAGCAGTTTAAAGGGTCTCAGCTCCTATAATTCACCCCTCCACTTT.

This clonotype has ten or more counts. The chain links TRBV5-1 to TRBJ2-7, with D perhaps given as TRBD1 or TRBD2 (6 bases each). Trimming shortened V by 5 bases and J by 0 bases, and 15 bases separated the two germline ends. Germline-derived CDR1 and CDR2 are SGHRS and YFSETQ. The CDR3 runs to 15 residues. CDR3: CASSRRGDTSYEQYF. The CDR3 DNA is TGCGCCAGCAGTCGTAGGGGGGACACCTCCTACGAGCAGTACTTC.

This clonotype was counted ten times or more. This chain uses TRBV12-3 or TRBV12-4 with TRBJ1-2; perhaps TRBD1 as D (6 bases). This CDR3 contains 15 residues. Trimming pared 1 base from V and 2 bases from J, leaving 11 bases between. The CDR3 sequence is CASSLVVRGNYGYTF. In nucleotides, the CDR3 is TGTGCCAGCAGTTTAGTAGTCAGGGGCAACTATGGCTACACCTTC.

This clonotype has ten or more counts. The rearrangement links TRBV4-3 to TRBJ2-7; possible D gene TRBD2, 6 bases. This CDR3 is 15 amino acids long. The germline CDR1 and CDR2 sequences are LGHNA and YSLEER. Trimming pared 2 bases from V and 0 bases from J, leaving 11 bases between. In DNA, the CDR3 is TGCGCCAGCAGCCAACTGGCGGGGAGCTCCTACGAGCAGTACTTC. Its translation: CASSQLAGSSYEQYF.

This clonotype has a count of ten or more. V usage is TRBV7-2 and J usage is TRBJ2-5; 10 bases agree with TRBD2. CDR3 length: 16 residues. V dropped 3 bases and J dropped 4; count of bases not matched to a gene: 8. Germline CDR1 and CDR2: SGHTA and FQGNSA. The CDR3 sequence: CASSFQRGGGGETQYF. In DNA, the CDR3 is TGTGCCAGCAGCTTCCAGCGGGGGGGCGGGGGAGAGACCCAGTACTTC.

This clonotype was seen repeatedly, ten times or more. The chain recombines TRBV15 with TRBJ1-3; TRBD1 matches 7 bases. This CDR3 has 17 amino acids. Germline values: CDR1 LNHNV, CDR2 YYDKDF (reference sequence). V lost 1 base, J lost 0 bases, and 6 bases stayed unmatched. The CDR3 DNA reads TGTGCCACCAGCAGAGGGATGGGACAGAACTCTGGAAACACCATATATTTT. It encodes CATSRGMGQNSGNTIYF.

This clonotype was observed at least ten times. One junction end disagrees with the germline gene, perhaps due to a read error. The chain combines TRBV12-3 or TRBV12-4 with TRBJ2-7; D call uncertain. The length of the CDR3 is 12 residues. The CDR3 loop is CASSLAGRPLSF. The CDR3 DNA sequence: TGTGCCAGCAGTTTAGCCGGACGGCCTCTATCTTTC.

There are many counts of this clonotype. This sequence joins TRBV5-1 and TRBJ1-4; no firm D call. Trimming removed 0 bases at V and 8 bases at J, with 5 bases between. The CDR3 is made up of 12 amino acids. From germline, CDR1 is SGHRS and CDR2 YFSETQ. In DNA form, the CDR3 reads TGCGCCAGCAGCTTGGAGGCCGAAAAACTGTTTTTT. Its protein is CASSLEAEKLFF.

This clonotype was picked up many times. V gene TRBV3-1 combines with J gene TRBJ1-1; D is perhaps TRBD1 (6 bases). Per the germline V gene, CDR1 is LGHDT and CDR2 is YNNKEL (reference sequence). V was shortened by 2 bases and J by 1 base, with 8 bases between the two germline ends. The CDR3 consists of 14 residues. The CDR3 DNA is TGTGCCAGCAGCCAAAGAGGGGGGAACACTGAAGCTTTCTTT. Its translation is CASSQRGGNTEAFF.

This clonotype was seen many times. V is TRBV3-1 and J is TRBJ2-1, with 14 nucleotides matching TRBD2. Trimming cost V 5 bases and J 0 bases; bases outside gene matches: 15. The CDR3 totals 21 residues. Germline CDR1 reads LGHDT; CDR2 reads YNNKEL (reference sequence). CDR3 amino acids: CASSNLTGLAGGPSSYNEQFF. DNA for the CDR3: TGTGCCAGCAGCAACCTCACTGGACTAGCGGGGGGACCAAGCTCCTACAATGAGCAGTTCTTC.

This clonotype was detected many times. The chain links TRBV6-1 to TRBJ2-7; 7 positions match TRBD1. V lost 5 bases to trimming and J lost 5 bases; unmatched junction nucleotides: 6. The CDR3 has 13 residues. Looked up from germline, CDR1 is MNHNS and CDR2 is SASEGT. The chain's CDR3 is CASSTRTGHEQYF. As DNA, the CDR3 is TGTGCCAGCAGTACTCGGACAGGTCACGAGCAGTACTTC.

This clonotype was observed many times. The chain recombines TRBV20-1 with TRBJ1-4, with D unclear. The length of the CDR3 is 14 residues. V lost 0 bases, J lost 2 bases, and 7 bases lay in between. Germline assignment: CDR1 DFQATT and CDR2 SNEGSKA (reference sequence). Written as DNA, the CDR3 is TGCAGTGCTAGAGAGGGAGGGACTAATGAAAAACTGTTTTTT. Residues: CSAREGGTNEKLFF.

This clonotype appeared many times. The genes are TRBV2 and TRBJ1-2; TRBD1 might be the D (6 bases). This CDR3 has 14 amino acids. V gave up 4 bases and J gave up 4 bases, with 13 bases separating them. CDR1 SNHLY and CDR2 FYNNEI come from the germline V gene. CDR3 region: CASSVTTGTYGYTF. In nucleotides, the CDR3 is TGTGCCAGCAGTGTGACCACAGGGACCTATGGCTACACCTTC.